The next 16 T cell receptor beta chains were all read from a single sample in a study of T-cell reconstitution after alpha-beta-depleted transplantation in children. Unique molecular identifiers were incorporated when the TCRbeta library was constructed. TCRdb redid the calling of the PCR reads with MiXCR, one entry per CDR3 protein. The repertoire has around 700,000 distinct CDR3 sequences, roughly 13% of them found once; the top ten carry 0.79%. This material consisted of PBMCs, taken before TCRalphabeta/CD19-depleted stem cell transplant. The source of these receptors is a girl aged 2 to 9 with congenital amegakaryocytic thrombocytopenia, due to receive a stem cell transplant.

This clonotype has more than one count but fewer than ten. The chain uses TRBV4-1 and TRBJ2-5; D is unclear. The ends were cut back, 1 base at V and 5 bases at J, with 11 bases in the middle. The CDR3 extends over 14 amino acids. Germline CDR1 is MGHRA and CDR2 is YSYEKL. This CDR3 is CASSQVLTWETQYF. The CDR3 nucleotides read TGCGCCAGCAGCCAAGTGCTGACTTGGGAGACCCAGTACTTC.

This clonotype appeared a few times. V gene TRBV20-1 combines with J gene TRBJ2-5; 12 bases are a match to TRBD2. Germline loops: CDR1 DFQATT, CDR2 SNEGSKA (reference sequence). The junction had 12 bases not matched to a gene; V was cut back by 2 bases and J by 5 bases. The CDR3 is made up of 17 amino acids. The CDR3 DNA follows: TGCAGTGCTAGATGGTCTAGCGGGAGGGGTAGTGGGGAGACCCAGTACTTC. Its translation: CSARWSSGRGSGETQYF.

The chain is built from TRBV11-2 and TRBJ2-4, with a possible D match to TRBD2 (5 bases). Germline loops: CDR1 SGHAT, CDR2 FQNNGV. The CDR3 sequence is 13 residues long. The V end lost 1 base, the J end lost 8 bases, and 9 bases lay between the germline ends. CDR3 amino acids: CASSLGREYIQYF. In nucleotides, the CDR3 is TGTGCCAGCAGCTTAGGAAGGGAGTACATTCAGTACTTC.

The chain combines TRBV7-9 with TRBJ2-2, with TRBD2 matching over 13 bases. The CDR3 extends over 17 amino acids. V lost 5 bases to trimming and J lost 0 bases; unmatched junction nucleotides: 3. Germline V CDR1 and CDR2: SEHNR, FQNEAQ (reference sequence). This CDR3 reads CASSRGLAGSNTGELFF. CDR3 bases: TGTGCCAGCAGCCGGGGACTAGCGGGGTCGAACACCGGGGAGCTGTTTTTT.

This clonotype was counted only a few times. This rearrangement joins TRBV5-1 to TRBJ2-1; no clear D. Per the germline V gene, CDR1 is SGHRS and CDR2 is YFSETQ. This CDR3 has 13 residues. Trimming stripped 1 base from V and 8 bases from J, with 10 bases between. CDR3 coding DNA: TGCGCCAGCAGCTTGTTTTTTGGCGATGAGCAGTTCTTC. Its protein product is CASSLFFGDEQFF.

The chain employs TRBV5-5 and TRBJ1-5; possible D gene TRBD1, 5 bases. Deletions cut 7 bases from V and 4 bases from J, with 12 bases between. The germline V gene has CDR1 SGHKS and CDR2 YYEKEE (reference sequence). This CDR3 has 13 residues. CDR3 residues: CASCETVNQPQHF. In DNA form, the CDR3 reads TGTGCCAGCTGTGAGACAGTTAATCAGCCCCAGCATTTT.

This clonotype has at least ten counts. The chain joins TRBV12-3 or TRBV12-4 to TRBJ2-1; D is unclear. The V end was cut by 2 bases, the J end by 8 bases, with 16 bases between. This CDR3 spans 15 amino acids. CDR3 sequence: CASSLSSLLLYEQFF. CDR3 coding DNA: TGTGCCAGCAGTTTAAGTTCCCTATTGCTCTATGAGCAGTTCTTC.

In its sample, this clonotype was seen a few times. The V call is TRBV11-2, the J call TRBJ2-7; D possibly corresponds to TRBD1 (5 bases). The CDR3 extends over 20 amino acids. The germline V gene encodes CDR1 SGHAT and CDR2 FQNNGV. The V gene lost 3 bases and the J gene lost 4 bases, with 31 bases spanning the gap. The CDR3 sequence is CASSFFRPRMWGSEAYEQYF. CDR3 DNA: TGTGCCAGCAGCTTCTTCAGGCCCAGGATGTGGGGCTCCGAAGCGTACGAGCAGTACTTC.

In its sample, this clonotype was seen many times. The J gene is TRBJ2-7, the V gene TRBV5-1; 8 bases map to TRBD1. The length of the CDR3 is 13 residues. Germline CDR1 and CDR2: SGHRS and YFSETQ. V dropped 7 bases and J dropped 3; count of bases not matched to a gene: 6. CDR3: CASGRDRHYEQYF. CDR3 coding DNA: TGCGCCAGCGGAAGGGACAGGCACTACGAGCAGTACTTC.

This chain connects TRBV20-1 to TRBJ2-3, with 9 bases matching TRBD2. The CDR3 sequence is 17 residues long. The V and J ends lost 5 bases and 4 bases, in that order; junction bases with no gene match: 16. Germline V gives CDR1 DFQATT, CDR2 SNEGSKA (reference sequence). CDR3 sequence (DNA): TGCAGTGCTCGCCATATAGGTAGCGGGAGTTCAGCAGATACGCAGTATTTT. It translates to CSARHIGSGSSADTQYF.

This clonotype has only a few counts. The chain employs TRBV12-3 or TRBV12-4 and TRBJ2-7; 11 bases line up with TRBD2. The CDR3 sequence is 14 residues long. The V and J ends lost 7 bases and 3 bases, in that order; junction bases with no gene match: 5. The CDR3 DNA reads as TGTGCCAGCACCCCGGGACTAGCGGACTACGAGCAGTACTTC. Residues: CASTPGLADYEQYF.

This chain joins TRBV12-3 or TRBV12-4 and TRBJ2-7; a possible D gene is TRBD1 (6 bases). V dropped 10 bases and J dropped 2 bases, with 18 bases sitting between them. This CDR3 spans 14 amino acids. CDR3 region: CAIQVADRPYEQYF. DNA for the CDR3: TGTGCCATCCAGGTTGCGGACAGACCCTACGAGCAGTACTTC.

The chain has TRBV7-6 and TRBJ2-7, with 8 positions matching TRBD2. The CDR3 extends over 16 amino acids. Trimming at V came to 5 bases and at J to 5 bases, leaving 14 bases not matched to a gene. In germline, CDR1 is SGHVS, CDR2 FNYEAQ. The CDR3 here is CASSLRPGLVPHEQYF. The DNA for the CDR3 is TGTGCCAGCAGCCTGAGACCGGGACTAGTTCCCCACGAGCAGTACTTC. Full variable domain (outside the CDR3, taken from reference TRBV7-6 and TRBJ2-7): GAGVSQSPRYKVTKRGQDVALRCDPISGHVSLYWYRQALGQGPEFLTYFNYEAQQDKSGLPNDRFSAERPEGSISTLTIQRTEQRDSAMYRCASSLRPGLVPHEQYFGPGTRLTVT.

The V gene is TRBV19, the J gene TRBJ2-7, with D maybe TRBD1 (5 bases). V lost 7 bases and J lost 2, with 21 bases in between. The length of the CDR3 is 16 residues. In germline, CDR1 is LNHDA, CDR2 SQIVND (reference sequence). The CDR3: CASKGQGPRTPYEQYF. The CDR3 DNA sequence: TGTGCCAGTAAGGGGCAGGGCCCAAGGACACCCTACGAGCAGTACTTC.

This clonotype was observed at least ten times. V usage is TRBV5-1 and J usage is TRBJ2-7; TRBD1 is a possible D gene (6 bases). Germline assignment: CDR1 SGHRS and CDR2 YFSETQ. The CDR3 has 15 amino acids. Deletions cut 4 bases from V and 7 bases from J, with 21 bases between. DNA of the CDR3: TGCGCCAGCAGCCCCTTGACAGGAGGCTTACGGGAGCAGTACTTC. This encodes CASSPLTGGLREQYF.

This clonotype was recorded many times. This chain links TRBV29-1 with TRBJ2-7, with D tentatively TRBD1 (8 bases). CDR1 and CDR2 (germline): SQVTM, ANQGSEA. V was clipped by 6 bases and J by 4 bases, with 22 bases between them. This CDR3 has 15 residues. Here the CDR3 reads CSVYLNRGRVYEQYF. The CDR3 DNA follows: TGCAGCGTCTACCTGAACAGGGGGAGGGTTTACGAGCAGTACTTC.